This T cell receptor (beta chain) was sequenced during a study of blood T cell repertoires in COVID-19. This table comes from immunoSEQ multiplex PCR, and its TCRdb copy is limited to in-frame clones, with some not included. The table lists roughly 140,000 clones, about 85% of them singletons. The CDR3 sequence is 11 residues long. Germline V CDR1 and CDR2: SGHNT, YENEEA. V lost 4 bases and J lost 6, with 4 bases in between. The chain has TRBV11-3 and TRBJ1-3, with D uncertain. The sequence was collected from a human donor in a cohort sampled during active COVID-19. The specimen sequenced was peripheral blood. DNA for the CDR3: TGTGCCAGCAGCTCTACAAACACCATATATTTT. It is translated as CASSSTNTIYF.